This T cell receptor beta chain was identified during a study of blood T cells in healthy people across ages. This clonotype was counted at least ten times. Its antigen is unidentified. Overall study findings and caveats: TCR beta diversity tracked closely with naive T cell percentage. While age rose, TCR beta diversity per million T cells dropped in a roughly linear way.

Using a J-beta primer mix together with a sample-barcoded 5' primer, a second PCR was run for roughly 6 to 11 cycles. TCRdb passed the 5' RACE reads through MiXCR, listing each CDR3 protein once. The sample includes hundreds of thousands of distinct CDR3 sequences, roughly 26% of them seen just once. This CDR3 contains 14 residues. Germline CDR1 SGHTA, CDR2 FQGNSA. V shed 3 bases, J shed 5 bases, and the junction held 4 bases outside the gene matches. The rearrangement joins TRBV7-2 to TRBJ1-2; 9 bases match TRBD1. Sequencing used blood. The sequence came from a woman at least 80 years old in good health. The CDR3 nucleotides read TGTGCCAGCAGCTTTAAACAGGGGGCATATGGCTACACCTTC. It specifies CASSFKQGAYGYTF.